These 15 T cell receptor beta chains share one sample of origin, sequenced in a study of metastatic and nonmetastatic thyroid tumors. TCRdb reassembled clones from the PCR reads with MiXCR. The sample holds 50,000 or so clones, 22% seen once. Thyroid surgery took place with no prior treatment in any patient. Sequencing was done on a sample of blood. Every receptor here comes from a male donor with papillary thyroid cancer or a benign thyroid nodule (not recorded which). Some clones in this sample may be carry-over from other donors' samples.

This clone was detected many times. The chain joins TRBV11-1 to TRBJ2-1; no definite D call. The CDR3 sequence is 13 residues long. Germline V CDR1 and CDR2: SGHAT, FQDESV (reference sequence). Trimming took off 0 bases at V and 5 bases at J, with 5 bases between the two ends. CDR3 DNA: TGTGCCAGCAGCTTAGCTCCGAACAATGAGCAGTTCTTC. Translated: CASSLAPNNEQFF.

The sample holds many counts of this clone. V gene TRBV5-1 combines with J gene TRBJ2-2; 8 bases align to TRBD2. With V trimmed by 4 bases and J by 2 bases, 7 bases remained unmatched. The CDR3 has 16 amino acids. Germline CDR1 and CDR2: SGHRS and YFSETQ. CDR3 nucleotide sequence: TGCGCCAGCAGCCCCGGGACTAGAGGTAACACCGGGGAGCTGTTTTTT. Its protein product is CASSPGTRGNTGELFF.

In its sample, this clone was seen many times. For the CDR3, the DNA is TGTGCCAGCAGTTTGATAGGGGATACGCAGTATTTT. Translation gives CASSLIGDTQYF. The genes are TRBV27 and TRBJ2-3, with D uncertain. Trimming took 3 bases from V and 6 from J, leaving 7 bases between them. This CDR3 comprises 12 residues. The germline V gene has CDR1 MNHEY and CDR2 SMNVEV (reference sequence).

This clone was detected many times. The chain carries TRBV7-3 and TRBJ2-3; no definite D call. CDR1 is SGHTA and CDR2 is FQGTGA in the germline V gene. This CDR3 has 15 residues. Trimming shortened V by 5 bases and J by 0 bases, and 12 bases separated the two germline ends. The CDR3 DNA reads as TGTGCCAGCAGCCCCGGGCCATCTAGCACAGATACGCAGTATTTT. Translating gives CASSPGPSSTDTQYF. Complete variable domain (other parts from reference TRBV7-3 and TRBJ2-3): GAGVSQTPSNKVTEKGKYVELRCDPISGHTALYWYRQSLGQGPEFLIYFQGTGAADDSGLPNDRFFAVRPEGSVSTLKIQRTERGDSAVYLCASSPGPSSTDTQYFGPGTRLTVL.

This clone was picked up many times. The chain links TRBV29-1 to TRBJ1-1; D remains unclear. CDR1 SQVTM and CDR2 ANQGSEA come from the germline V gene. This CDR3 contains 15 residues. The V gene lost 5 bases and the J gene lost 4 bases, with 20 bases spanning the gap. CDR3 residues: CSVRAATGFRTEAFF. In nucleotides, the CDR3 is TGCAGCGTTCGTGCAGCGACGGGTTTCCGCACTGAAGCTTTCTTT. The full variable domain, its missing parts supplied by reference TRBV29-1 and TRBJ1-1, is SAVISQKPSRDICQRGTSLTIQCQVDSQVTMMFWYRQQPGQSLTLIATANQGSEATYESGFVIDKFPISRPNLTFSTLTVSNMSPEDSSIYLCSVRAATGFRTEAFFGQGTRLTVV.

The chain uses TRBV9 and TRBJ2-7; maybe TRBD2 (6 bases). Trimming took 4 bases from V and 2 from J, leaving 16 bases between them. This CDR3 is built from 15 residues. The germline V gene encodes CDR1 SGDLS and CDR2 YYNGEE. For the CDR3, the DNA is TGTGCCAGCAGCTCCGGGTCAAGCGGGCCCTACGAGCAGTACTTC. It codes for CASSSGSSGPYEQYF.

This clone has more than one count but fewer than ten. The CDR3 reads CSARARSIFYEQYF. The CDR3 region has the DNA TGCAGTGCTAGAGCACGCAGTATTTTCTACGAGCAGTACTTC. V is TRBV20-1 and J is TRBJ2-7; D is ambiguous. This CDR3 has 14 residues. V was clipped by 1 base and J by 3 bases, with 13 bases between them. CDR1 is DFQATT and CDR2 is SNEGSKA in the germline V gene (reference sequence).

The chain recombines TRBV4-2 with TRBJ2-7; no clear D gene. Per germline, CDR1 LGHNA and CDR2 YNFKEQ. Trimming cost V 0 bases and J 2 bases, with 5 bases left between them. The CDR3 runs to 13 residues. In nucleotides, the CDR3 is TGTGCCAGCAGCCAAGATAGGGCCTACGAGCAGTACTTC. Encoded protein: CASSQDRAYEQYF.

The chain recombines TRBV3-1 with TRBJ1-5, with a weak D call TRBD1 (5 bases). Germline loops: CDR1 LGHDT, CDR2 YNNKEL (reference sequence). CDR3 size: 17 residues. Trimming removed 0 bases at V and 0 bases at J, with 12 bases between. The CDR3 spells CASSQEPDKYSNQPQHF. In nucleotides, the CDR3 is TGTGCCAGCAGCCAAGAACCGGACAAGTATAGCAATCAGCCCCAGCATTTT.

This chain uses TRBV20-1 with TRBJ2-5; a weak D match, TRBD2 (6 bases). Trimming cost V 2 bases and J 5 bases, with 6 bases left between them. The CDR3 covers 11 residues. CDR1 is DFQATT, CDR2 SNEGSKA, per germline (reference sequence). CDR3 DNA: TGCAGTGCTAGACTAGCGGAGACCCAGTACTTC. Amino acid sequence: CSARLAETQYF.

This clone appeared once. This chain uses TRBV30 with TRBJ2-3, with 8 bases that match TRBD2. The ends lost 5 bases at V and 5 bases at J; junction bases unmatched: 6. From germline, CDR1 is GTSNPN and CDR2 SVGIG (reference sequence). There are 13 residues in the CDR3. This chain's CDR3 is CAWGAGVLDTQYF. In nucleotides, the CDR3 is TGTGCCTGGGGAGCGGGAGTGCTAGATACGCAGTATTTT. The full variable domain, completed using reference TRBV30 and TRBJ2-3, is SQTIHQWPATLVQPVGSPLSLECTVEGTSNPNLYWYRQAAGRGLQLLFYSVGIGQISSEVPQNLSASRPQDRQFILSSKKLLLSDSGFYLCAWGAGVLDTQYFGPGTRLTVL.

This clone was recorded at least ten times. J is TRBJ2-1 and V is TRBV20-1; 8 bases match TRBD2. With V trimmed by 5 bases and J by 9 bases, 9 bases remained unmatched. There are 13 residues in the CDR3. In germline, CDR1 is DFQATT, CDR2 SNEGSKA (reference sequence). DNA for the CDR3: TGCAGTGCTTACCAGAGCGGGAGAAGTGAGCAGTTCTTC. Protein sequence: CSAYQSGRSEQFF.

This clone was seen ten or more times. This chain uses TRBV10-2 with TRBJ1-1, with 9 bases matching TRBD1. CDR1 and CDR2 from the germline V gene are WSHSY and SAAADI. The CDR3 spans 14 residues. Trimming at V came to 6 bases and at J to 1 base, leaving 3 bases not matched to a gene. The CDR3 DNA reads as TGCGCCAGCAGCCGGGACAGGGCGAACACTGAAGCTTTCTTT. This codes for CASSRDRANTEAFF.

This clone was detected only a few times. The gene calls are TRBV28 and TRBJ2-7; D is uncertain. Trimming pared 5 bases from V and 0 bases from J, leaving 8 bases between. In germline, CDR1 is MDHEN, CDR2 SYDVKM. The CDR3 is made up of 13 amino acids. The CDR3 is CASSEHSSYEQYF. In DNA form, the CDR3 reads TGTGCCAGCAGTGAACACAGCTCCTACGAGCAGTACTTC.

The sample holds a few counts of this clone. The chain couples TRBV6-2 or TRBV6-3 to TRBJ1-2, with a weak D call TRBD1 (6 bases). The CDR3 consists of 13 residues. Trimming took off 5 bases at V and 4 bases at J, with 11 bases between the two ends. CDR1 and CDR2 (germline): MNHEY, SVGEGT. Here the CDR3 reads CASSGGVGYGYTF. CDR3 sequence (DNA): TGTGCCAGCAGTGGGGGCGTCGGCTATGGCTACACCTTC.